Shown below are 30 T cell receptor beta chains from a single sample sequenced in a study of control samples from healthy donors and cancer patients. The method was immunoSEQ multiplex PCR; TCRdb's version includes in-frame clones alone and lacks a portion of them. The sample consists of approximately 70,000 clones, approximately 83% of them appearing once. Source material: blood. The source of these receptors is a man aged 55-75 years in good health.

This chain joins TRBV5-1 and TRBJ2-5; 9 nucleotides match TRBD1. After removal of 4 bases from V and 5 bases from J, the junction contained 9 bases not matched to a gene. The length of the CDR3 is 15 residues. Germline loops: CDR1 SGHRS, CDR2 YFSETQ. The CDR3 protein is CASSISGTGSETQYF. CDR3 sequence (DNA): TGCGCCAGCAGCATAAGTGGGACAGGGAGCGAGACCCAGTACTTC.

The chain joins TRBV5-6 to TRBJ2-3; 8 bases are shared with TRBD1. Germline V gene lookup returns CDR1 SGHDT and CDR2 YYEEEE. J lost 3 bases, V lost 0 bases, and 3 bases had no gene match. CDR3 length equals 15 residues. This CDR3 reads CASSLAGGSTDTQYF. CDR3 nucleotides: TGTGCCAGCAGCTTGGCAGGGGGCAGTACAGATACGCAGTATTTT.

In its sample, this clone was seen a few times. The chain joins TRBV5-6 to TRBJ2-1, with TRBD2 identical over 14 bases. V was clipped by 3 bases and J by 12 bases; unmatched bases: 14. The CDR3 has 17 amino acids. The germline V gene encodes CDR1 SGHDT and CDR2 YYEEEE. The CDR3 region has the DNA TGTGCCAGCAGCTGGGGCCGGAGTGGGACTAGCGGGAGTAGGCAGTTCTTC. This encodes CASSWGRSGTSGSRQFF.

This chain links TRBV30 with TRBJ1-5; no firm D call. The CDR3 is 10 residues long. Germline V gives CDR1 GTSNPN, CDR2 SVGIG (reference sequence). Trimming pared 3 bases from V and 8 bases from J, leaving 5 bases between. CDR3: CAWRTKPQHF. CDR3 DNA: TGTGCCTGGAGGACTAAGCCCCAGCATTTT.

The chain carries TRBV28 and TRBJ2-4, with TRBD1 matching 8 bases. This CDR3 is built from 18 residues. CDR1 and CDR2 (germline): MDHEN, SYDVKM. J was trimmed by 0 bases and V by 4 bases; bases with no gene match: 11. The CDR3 coding sequence is TGTGCCAGCAGTTATGGGGCGACAGGGGCGGTAGCCAAAAACATTCAGTACTTC. Its protein is CASSYGATGAVAKNIQYF.

J is TRBJ1-5 and V is TRBV27; D gene uncertain. The CDR3 has 15 residues. Trimming shortened V by 6 bases and J by 1 base, and 13 bases separated the two germline ends. Per the germline V gene, CDR1 is MNHEY and CDR2 is SMNVEV (reference sequence). Written as DNA, the CDR3 is TGTGCCAGCAGCCGAACGCCGGACAGCAATCAGCCCCAGCATTTT. Protein: CASSRTPDSNQPQHF.

This clone was counted a single time. The CDR3 spells CASSVTPRGSTDTQYF. As DNA, the CDR3 is TGTGCCAGCAGCGTAACCCCCAGGGGAAGCACAGATACGCAGTATTTT. This chain joins TRBV9 and TRBJ2-3; D might be TRBD1 (6 bases). The CDR3 runs 16 residues. The V gene lost 1 base and the J gene lost 0 bases, with 12 bases spanning the gap. In germline, CDR1 is SGDLS, CDR2 YYNGEE.

The J gene is TRBJ2-1, the V gene TRBV7-9; TRBD2 might be the D (5 bases). V shed 5 bases and J shed 1 base, with 12 bases lying between them. The CDR3 sequence is 15 residues long. The germline V gene encodes CDR1 SEHNR and CDR2 FQNEAQ (reference sequence). In nucleotides, the CDR3 is TGTGCCAGCAGCGAGAGCGGTATGTCCTACAATGAGCAGTTCTTC. It translates to CASSESGMSYNEQFF.

There are a few counts of this clone. The V and J genes are TRBV2 and TRBJ2-7; TRBD2 might be the D (5 bases). V gave up 4 bases and J gave up 2 bases, with 9 bases separating them. CDR1 and CDR2 (germline): SNHLY, FYNNEI. This CDR3 is built from 13 residues. The CDR3 loop reads CASSGGRTYEQYF. CDR3 DNA: TGTGCCAGCAGTGGAGGGCGGACCTACGAGCAGTACTTC. The full variable domain, in which reference TRBV2 and TRBJ2-7 provide the parts outside the CDR3, is EPEVTQTPSHQVTQMGQEVILRCVPISNHLYFYWYRQILGQKVEFLVSFYNNEISEKSEIFDDQFSVERPDGSNFTLKIRSTKLEDSAMYFCASSGGRTYEQYFGPGTRLTVT.

This rearrangement joins TRBV4-2 to TRBJ2-7; D remains unclear. Germline CDR1 reads LGHNA; CDR2 reads YNFKEQ. This CDR3 has 15 amino acids. V was cut by 1 base and J by 5 bases, with 15 bases left in between. The CDR3 DNA is TGTGCCAGCAGCCAAGCTCTAAAGGGCTTCCACGAGCAGTACTTC. Translating gives CASSQALKGFHEQYF.

This chain joins TRBV11-2 and TRBJ2-1; no clear D gene. The CDR3 is 14 amino acids. The germline gives CDR1 SGHAT, CDR2 FQNNGV. Trimming stripped 0 bases from V and 7 bases from J, with 10 bases between. DNA of the CDR3: TGTGCCAGCAGCTTAGATGGTGTGGGGAATGAGCAGTTCTTC. It is translated as CASSLDGVGNEQFF.

The chain combines TRBV5-1 with TRBJ2-1; no clear D. The CDR3 contains 15 residues. CDR1 SGHRS and CDR2 YFSETQ come from the germline V gene. The germline V and J ends were trimmed by 1 base and 9 bases, with 17 bases remaining between them. The CDR3, as DNA: TGCGCCAGCAGCTTGTCGGCCAAAATCGACGGTGAGCAGTTCTTC. Its protein is CASSLSAKIDGEQFF.

The chain links TRBV21-1 to TRBJ2-1; the table's D gene call, TRBD1, was not cross checked with the DNA. TRBV21-1 is flagged as a pseudogene. The CDR3 has 19 residues. The CDR3 loop is CASSRYRDRGTLSYNEQFF. Here the CDR3 DNA reads TGTGCCAGCAGCCGCTACCGGGACAGGGGAACCCTCTCCTACAATGAGCAGTTCTTC.

The CDR3 here is CASSIAISYEQYF. In DNA form, the CDR3 reads TGTGCCAGTAGTATAGCAATTTCCTACGAGCAGTACTTC. The V and J genes are TRBV19 and TRBJ2-7, with no clear D. In germline, CDR1 is LNHDA, CDR2 SQIVND (reference sequence). The CDR3 covers 13 residues. Trimming pared 1 base from V and 1 base from J, leaving 5 bases between.

The gene calls are TRBV21-1 and TRBJ1-3; whether TRBD1, the table's D call, matches the DNA was not checked. TRBV21-1 is listed as a pseudogene. The CDR3 consists of 17 residues. DNA for the CDR3: TGTGCCAGCAGCAACAAACAGGGGGCCCACTCTGGAAACACCATATATTTT. Its protein is CASSNKQGAHSGNTIYF.

The genes are TRBV30 and TRBJ2-4; a weak D match, TRBD2 (6 bases). The V end was cut by 4 bases, the J end by 0 bases, with 13 bases between. Germline V CDR1 and CDR2: GTSNPN, SVGIG (reference sequence). The CDR3 is 15 residues long. CDR3 protein: CAWTGGDLAKNIQYF. DNA of the CDR3: TGTGCCTGGACCGGAGGGGATCTAGCCAAAAACATTCAGTACTTC.

This rearrangement joins TRBV2 to TRBJ2-5, with 11 bases lining up with TRBD2. CDR1 is SNHLY and CDR2 is FYNNEI in the germline V gene. The CDR3 has 14 amino acids. The J segment lost 0 bases and the V segment lost 8 bases, leaving 2 bases of the junction unmatched. The CDR3 is CASDSGGDQETQYF. In DNA, the CDR3 is TGTGCCAGCGATAGCGGGGGGGACCAAGAGACCCAGTACTTC.

The chain couples TRBV15 to TRBJ2-5, with D perhaps TRBD2 (6 bases). Germline CDR1 is LNHNV and CDR2 is YYDKDF (reference sequence). The CDR3 is 17 amino acids. V was shortened by 0 bases and J by 1 base, with 15 bases between the two germline ends. The DNA for the CDR3 is TGTGCCACCAGCAGAGATCGGGCTAGCGTAACCCAAGAGACCCAGTACTTC. Amino acid sequence: CATSRDRASVTQETQYF.

The chain recombines TRBV27 with TRBJ2-7, with D maybe TRBD2 (7 bases). Trimming took off 8 bases at V and 0 bases at J, with 14 bases between the two ends. CDR1 is MNHEY and CDR2 is SMNVEV in the germline V gene (reference sequence). This CDR3 is built from 14 residues. The CDR3 here is CASRGADGSYEQYF. The CDR3 DNA sequence: TGTGCCAGCCGGGGGGCGGACGGCTCCTACGAGCAGTACTTC.

The J gene is TRBJ1-1, the V gene TRBV28; D not certain. The V end was cut by 7 bases, the J end by 1 base, with 4 bases between. Germline V gene data show CDR1 as MDHEN and CDR2 as SYDVKM. The CDR3 loop spans 11 amino acids. This CDR3 is CASTGNTEAFF. The CDR3 DNA reads TGTGCCAGCACAGGGAACACTGAAGCTTTCTTT.

This clone was counted a single time. The V gene is TRBV6-5, the J gene TRBJ2-7, with TRBD1 matching over 11 bases. The V segment lost 6 bases and the J segment 3 bases; nucleotides outside the gene matches: 7. From germline, CDR1 is MNHEY and CDR2 SVGAGI. The CDR3 contains 15 residues. This chain's CDR3 is CASRSGTGGIYEQYF. CDR3 nucleotides: TGTGCCAGCAGGTCCGGGACAGGGGGGATCTACGAGCAGTACTTC.

The chain is built from TRBV5-1 and TRBJ2-1; 8 bases are a match to TRBD2. Germline-derived CDR1 and CDR2 are SGHRS and YFSETQ. Trimming cost V 2 bases and J 0 bases; bases outside gene matches: 4. The CDR3 spans 16 residues. The CDR3 loop reads CASSFIAGISYNEQFF. The CDR3 DNA follows: TGCGCCAGCAGCTTTATAGCGGGGATCTCCTACAATGAGCAGTTCTTC.

This clone was seen a handful of times. The gene calls are TRBV18 and TRBJ2-7; no definite D call. CDR1 is KGHSH, CDR2 LQKENI, per germline. The CDR3 contains 12 residues. V lost 2 bases and J 9 bases, leaving 11 bases between the germline ends. The CDR3 here is CASSPGEVGQYF. The CDR3, as DNA: TGTGCCAGCTCACCAGGAGAGGTGGGGCAGTACTTC.

The rearrangement links TRBV2 to TRBJ2-4, with 8 nucleotides matching TRBD1. Germline V gene data show CDR1 as SNHLY and CDR2 as FYNNEI. The trim removed 4 bases at V and 0 bases at J, leaving 11 bases unmatched. The length of the CDR3 is 18 residues. The DNA of the CDR3 is TGTGCCAGCAGTGGGGGGACAGGCCTTTCTTTAGCCAAAAACATTCAGTACTTC. This gives the protein CASSGGTGLSLAKNIQYF. The whole variable domain, remainder taken from reference TRBV2 and TRBJ2-4, is EPEVTQTPSHQVTQMGQEVILRCVPISNHLYFYWYRQILGQKVEFLVSFYNNEISEKSEIFDDQFSVERPDGSNFTLKIRSTKLEDSAMYFCASSGGTGLSLAKNIQYFGAGTRLSVL.

A single count supports this clone. This chain joins TRBV5-4 and TRBJ1-4; possible D gene TRBD1, 5 bases. The CDR3 runs to 15 residues. V was cut by 2 bases and J by 6 bases, with 14 bases left in between. CDR1 SGHNT and CDR2 YYREEE come from the germline V gene (reference sequence). This CDR3 reads CASSLTGASHEKLFF. CDR3 DNA sequence: TGTGCCAGCAGCTTAACCGGGGCCAGTCATGAAAAACTGTTTTTT.

The chain uses TRBV13 and TRBJ1-1, with D possibly being TRBD1 (5 bases). This CDR3 comprises 14 residues. Trimming cost V 2 bases and J 1 base, with 8 bases left between them. From germline, CDR1 is PRHDT and CDR2 FYEKMQ (reference sequence). The CDR3 nucleotides are TGTGCCAGCAGCTTAATTGACAGGAACACTGAAGCTTTCTTT. Translated, it gives CASSLIDRNTEAFF.

The chain uses TRBV7-9 and TRBJ2-5; possibly TRBD2 for D (6 bases). Deletions cut 1 base from V and 5 bases from J, with 14 bases between. The germline V gene has CDR1 SEHNR and CDR2 FQNEAQ (reference sequence). The CDR3 is 15 amino acids. CDR3 nucleotide sequence: TGTGCCAGCAGCTTAGTGCCAGCGGCGGGGGAGACCCAGTACTTC. This codes for CASSLVPAAGETQYF.

The chain uses TRBV9 and TRBJ1-2; D unresolved. Between the trimmed V and J ends, which lost 3 bases and 12 bases, there was a span of 15 bases. The CDR3 runs to 12 residues. CDR1 and CDR2 from the germline V gene are SGDLS and YYNGEE. The CDR3, as DNA: TGTGCCAGCAGCGGATCTTTTCTCGGCCACACCTTC. It yields the protein CASSGSFLGHTF.

CDR3 in amino acids: CASTRTGFEETQYF. The CDR3 coding sequence is TGTGCCAGCACCCGGACAGGATTCGAAGAGACCCAGTACTTC. The rearrangement links TRBV9 to TRBJ2-5, with 7 bases identical to TRBD1. Germline values: CDR1 SGDLS, CDR2 YYNGEE. The CDR3 runs to 14 residues. With V trimmed by 6 bases and J by 3 bases, 8 bases remained unmatched.

The chain is built from TRBV12-3 or TRBV12-4 and TRBJ2-3, with unresolved D. The CDR3 runs 11 residues. The V end was cut by 6 bases, the J end by 3 bases, with 4 bases between. The CDR3, as DNA: TGTGCCAGCAGAGGAACAGATACGCAGTATTTT. Translating gives CASRGTDTQYF.